Below are 17 T cell receptor beta chains sequenced from a single sample in a study of molecular identifiers for immune sequencing clone quantification. Each CDR3 protein gets one entry after TCRdb re-called the PCR reads with MiXCR. This table has hundreds of thousands of distinct CDR3 sequences, around a fifth appearing once. The sample consisted of naive CD8+ T cells from blood, with Jurkat cell RNA spiked in. As to subset: FACS-sorted CD8+CD4-CCR7+CD45RA+ naive T cells. These receptors all stem from a human donor in good health. Some libraries in this study had Jurkat cell RNA spiked in.

This clonotype was observed at least ten times. The rearrangement uses TRBV2 and TRBJ1-5, with a tentative D call TRBD1 (6 bases). This CDR3 is built from 15 residues. Germline V gene lookup returns CDR1 SNHLY and CDR2 FYNNEI. V was clipped by 6 bases and J by 2 bases, with 14 bases between them. The CDR3 DNA is TGTGCCAGCAGATACGAGGGGGGAGGCAATCAGCCCCAGCATTTT. This codes for CASRYEGGGNQPQHF.

This clonotype has a count of ten or more. The chain joins TRBV5-4 to TRBJ2-3, with D possibly being TRBD2 (6 bases). Germline V CDR1 and CDR2: SGHNT, YYREEE (reference sequence). The length of the CDR3 is 14 residues. Trimming removed 0 bases at V and 8 bases at J, with 13 bases between. CDR3: CASSLGGDPATQYF. CDR3 nucleotides: TGTGCCAGCAGCTTGGGCGGGGACCCAGCTACGCAGTATTTT.

Many counts were recorded for this clonotype. The V gene is TRBV25-1, the J gene TRBJ1-5; D gene uncertain. The germline gives CDR1 MGHDK, CDR2 SYGVNS. CDR3 length equals 13 residues. V lost 1 base, J lost 12 bases, and 13 bases lay in between. CDR3 in DNA: TGTGCCAGCAGTGAATCTTCGTCGGTCATCCAGCATTTT. It specifies CASSESSSVIQHF.

Comments on this clonotype: Just one base apart from a much larger clone, this may be a read error. The chain is built from TRBV28 and TRBJ1-1; D is ambiguous. The CDR3 extends over 11 amino acids. Germline V CDR1 and CDR2: MDHEN, SYDVKM. V lost 5 bases and J 5 bases, leaving 6 bases between the germline ends. This CDR3 reads CASSGWTEAFF. The CDR3 DNA reads TGTGCCAGCAGTGGCTGGACTGAAGCTTTCTTT.

This clonotype showed up many times. The chain links TRBV19 to TRBJ1-6, with D perhaps matching TRBD1 (5 bases). Per the germline V gene, CDR1 is LNHDA and CDR2 is SQIVND (reference sequence). Trimming removed 5 bases at V and 4 bases at J, with 6 bases between. This CDR3 comprises 13 residues. CDR3 DNA: TGTGCCAGTAGTTCAGGGTATAATTCACCCCTCCACTTT. Translating it yields CASSSGYNSPLHF.

On this clonotype: A single base separates this from a much larger clone, so it may be a read error. This chain uses TRBV27 with TRBJ2-3; D not resolved. This CDR3 is 13 amino acids long. V was cut by 9 bases and J by 2 bases, with 12 bases left in between. CDR1 and CDR2 (germline): MNHEY, SMNVEV (reference sequence). CDR3 in DNA: TGTGCCAGAAGGTACAGATACACAGATACGCAGTATTTT. It is translated as CARRYRYTDTQYF.

This clonotype occurred a few times. This CDR3 is missing its conserved last phenylalanine or tryptophan, likely due to a read error. This chain links TRBV5-5 with TRBJ2-5; 10 bases are shared with TRBD1. The junction had 9 bases not matched to a gene; V was cut back by 1 base and J by 3 bases. Germline values: CDR1 SGHKS, CDR2 YYEKEE (reference sequence). CDR3 length: 17 residues. CDR3 amino acids: CASSLSRDRGFEETQYL. DNA of the CDR3: TGTGCCAGCAGCTTGAGTAGGGACAGGGGATTTGAAGAGACCCAGTACCTC.

There are a few counts of this clonotype. The junction does not match germline at one end; this may be a read error. V and J are TRBV7-9 and TRBJ2-3; 8 bases are shared with TRBD2. From germline, CDR1 is SEHNR and CDR2 FQNEAQ (reference sequence). The CDR3 loop spans 15 amino acids. CDR3 nucleotides: TGTGCCAGCAGCCCCCTCGGGGGGGTCACAGGTACGCAGTATTTT. Amino acid sequence: CASSPLGGVTGTQYF.

This clonotype was seen repeatedly, ten times or more. The J gene is TRBJ2-7, the V gene TRBV5-6; tentative D call: TRBD1 (5 bases). V lost 4 bases, J lost 4 bases, and 12 bases lay in between. Germline lookup yields CDR1 SGHDT and CDR2 YYEEEE. The CDR3 spans 13 residues. CDR3 amino acids: CASSPGWMYEQYF. The CDR3 DNA reads TGTGCCAGCAGCCCAGGGTGGATGTACGAGCAGTACTTC.

The chain has TRBV27 and TRBJ2-2; 8 nucleotides match TRBD1. With V trimmed by 4 bases and J by 2 bases, 9 bases remained unmatched. There are 17 residues in the CDR3. In germline, CDR1 is MNHEY, CDR2 SMNVEV (reference sequence). CDR3 region: CASSWSGGHQNTGELFF. DNA for the CDR3: TGTGCCAGCAGTTGGTCAGGGGGCCACCAAAACACCGGGGAGCTGTTTTTT.

This clonotype was observed at least ten times. The rearrangement links TRBV29-1 to TRBJ2-3, with D possibly TRBD1 on 6 matching bases. The CDR3 consists of 12 residues. The V gene's germline CDR1 is SQVTM and CDR2 ANQGSEA. Deletions cut 0 bases from V and 8 bases from J, with 9 bases between. CDR3 amino acids: CSVEEGHSTQYF. The CDR3 nucleotides read TGCAGCGTTGAAGAGGGACATTCTACGCAGTATTTT.

As to this clonotype: Sequence at one end of the junction differs from germline and may be a read error. V and J are TRBV27 and TRBJ2-7, with 9 bases fitting TRBD1. Looked up from germline, CDR1 is MNHEY and CDR2 is SMNVEV (reference sequence). The length of the CDR3 is 14 residues. In DNA form, the CDR3 reads TGTGCCGGCAGTACCGGGACAGGGAGCTACGAGCAGTACTTC. Amino acid sequence: CAGSTGTGSYEQYF.

The table lists this clonotype with many counts. The gene calls are TRBV29-1 and TRBJ2-7; 10 nucleotides match TRBD2. With 6 bases clipped from V and 6 bases from J, the junction kept 29 bases outside the gene matches. The germline V gene encodes CDR1 SQVTM and CDR2 ANQGSEA. The CDR3 consists of 20 residues. The CDR3 is CSVNGAAGTDNASGGPEQYF. The CDR3 bases are TGCAGCGTGAATGGGGCCGCCGGGACAGATAATGCTAGCGGGGGACCCGAGCAGTACTTC.

This clonotype was seen only a few times. The genes are TRBV27 and TRBJ1-1; 10 bases fit TRBD1. CDR3 length: 13 residues. The germline CDR1 and CDR2 sequences are MNHEY and SMNVEV (reference sequence). Trimming took 4 bases from V and 4 from J; bases not matched to a gene: 0. CDR3 bases: TGTGCCAGCAGTTGGGACAGGGGCACTGAAGCTTTCTTT. Amino acids: CASSWDRGTEAFF.

This clonotype was seen many times. Here the CDR3 reads CASSQDRGGQPQHF. The CDR3 DNA reads TGCGCCAGCAGCCAAGACCGGGGCGGACAGCCCCAGCATTTT. V is TRBV4-1 and J is TRBJ1-5, with a possible D match to TRBD1 (5 bases). V dropped 0 bases and J dropped 7 bases, with 10 bases sitting between them. In germline, CDR1 is MGHRA, CDR2 YSYEKL. This CDR3 region has 14 residues.

A remark on this clonotype: The junction departs from the called germline gene at one end, perhaps through a read error. The chain has TRBV7-9 and TRBJ2-4; D gene unclear. CDR3 length: 16 residues. Germline-derived CDR1 and CDR2 are SEHNR and FQNEAQ (reference sequence). CDR3 sequence: CASSSSVSWAKNIQYF. DNA of the CDR3: TGCGCCAGCAGCTCCTCCGTCTCCTGGGCCAAAAACATTCAGTACTTC.

This clonotype was seen repeatedly, ten times or more. The J gene is TRBJ1-5, the V gene TRBV19, with a possible D match to TRBD1 (6 bases). This CDR3 is 17 amino acids long. Germline CDR1 is LNHDA and CDR2 is SQIVND (reference sequence). V gave up 2 bases and J gave up 0 bases, with 14 bases separating them. CDR3: CASSIYSGANSNQPQHF. The DNA for the CDR3 is TGTGCCAGTAGTATATATTCAGGGGCGAATAGCAATCAGCCCCAGCATTTT.